The T cell receptor (beta chain) under discussion was sequenced for a study of OX40 agonist ivuxolimab in advanced cancers. Some clones are missing from TCRdb's copy, which holds only in-frame ones; the method was immunoSEQ multiplex PCR. The sample lists about 20,000 clones, roughly nine tenths occurring once. V was pared by 1 base and J by 4 bases, with 7 bases between. Germline V CDR1 and CDR2: SGHRS, YFSETQ. The CDR3 loop spans 13 amino acids. The specimen was CD4+ or CD8+ T cells sorted from blood, collected in a trial of the OX40 agonist ivuxolimab. This sequence was found in an adult with an advanced solid tumor such as melanoma, head and neck, liver or kidney cancer. The rearrangement links TRBV5-1 to TRBJ2-3; D is unclear. This CDR3 reads CASSLWNPDTQYF. The CDR3 coding sequence is TGCGCCAGCAGCTTGTGGAACCCAGATACGCAGTATTTT.